The rows below give T cell receptor beta chains drawn from one sample of a study of blood T cell repertoires in COVID-19. The data were produced by immunoSEQ multiplex PCR, yet TCRdb's version contains in-frame clones alone and is incomplete. The table includes about 120,000 clones, 65% to 85% detected once. Sequencing was carried out using PBMCs or T cells enriched from blood (not recorded which). These receptors came from a woman under 40 who had recovered from COVID-19. Each CDR3 is given with its conserved first and last residue. The D gene is left open where the match is weak. The listing skips clone size in some rows; elsewhere it reads once, few, many or a size class.

abundance	v_gene	j_gene	d_gene	CDR3nt	CDR3aa
.	TRBV5-4	TRBJ2-1	.	TGTGCCAGCAGCGCAGGGGCAGCCTACAATGAGCAGTTCTTC	CASSAGAAYNEQFF
.	TRBV6-6	TRBJ1-5	.	TGTGCCAGCACCTACGGGGGGAATAGCAATCAGCCCCAGCATTTT	CASTYGGNSNQPQHF
.	TRBV7-8	TRBJ2-7	TRBD2	TGTGCCAGCAGCTTAGAGGCTAGCGGGAGCTACGAGCAGTACTTC	CASSLEASGSYEQYF
.	TRBV7-3	TRBJ2-3	TRBD1	TGTGCCAGCAGCTTTTTTGCCGGGACAGGGTTGGCAGATACGCAGTATTTT	CASSFFAGTGLADTQYF
.	TRBV6-2/TRBV6-3	TRBJ1-5	.	TGTGCCAGCAGTTACAATACTTGGCGTGCGGGGTTGGATCAGCCCCAGCATTTT	CASSYNTWRAGLDQPQHF
.	TRBV18	TRBJ1-1	TRBD1	TGTGCCAGCTCACCCCGGGACAGGGTTATAGTAACTGAAGCTTTCTTT	CASSPRDRVIVTEAFF
once	TRBV18	TRBJ2-5	.	TGTGCCAGCTCACCGGCCACCGGATCTAGGGAGACCCAGTACTTC	CASSPATGSRETQYF
once	TRBV7-9	TRBJ2-1	TRBD1	TGTGCCAGCAGCACAGGGGACAATGAGCAGTTCTTC	CASSTGDNEQFF
.	TRBV5-8	TRBJ1-1	.	TGTGCCAGCAGCCCCAGGGGGAACACTGAAGCTTTCTTT	CASSPRGNTEAFF
.	TRBV7-3	TRBJ2-2	.	TGTGCCAGCAGGGTACTTTTGAACACCGGGGAGCTGTTTTTT	CASRVLLNTGELFF
.	TRBV19	TRBJ1-2	.	TGTGCCAGTAGTTTAAGTGGGAGATTTACGGGCTACACCTTC	CASSLSGRFTGYTF
.	TRBV4-2	TRBJ2-1	TRBD2	TGTGCCAGCAGCCAAGTGACTAGCGAGGGACCCATCCATGAGCAGTTCTTC	CASSQVTSEGPIHEQFF
.	TRBV11-3	TRBJ2-7	TRBD1	TGTGCCAGCAGCTTAGGGACAGGCCACTACGAGCAGTACTTC	CASSLGTGHYEQYF
.	TRBV7-2	TRBJ2-5	TRBD1	TGTGCCAGCAGGTCCCAGTCCGGGACAGGGCGAGGGACCCAGTACTTC	CASRSQSGTGRGTQYF
.	TRBV19	TRBJ2-1	.	TGTGCCAGTAGTCTATATAGGAGGTCAGGGCAGTTCTTC	CASSLYRRSGQFF
.	TRBV18	TRBJ1-4	TRBD1	TGTGCCAGCTCACCGGGGACAGGGGAGGAAAAACTGTTTTTT	CASSPGTGEEKLFF
once	TRBV28	TRBJ2-7	.	TGTGCCAGCCATGCCGAGAGCTCCTACGAGCAGTACTTC	CASHAESSYEQYF
.	TRBV24-1	TRBJ2-1	TRBD1	TGTGCCACCAGTGATCTGGCCGGGACAGACCCCAATGAGCAGTTCTTC	CATSDLAGTDPNEQFF
.	TRBV4-1	TRBJ1-1	.	TGCGCCAGCAGCCACCCGGCTAGGGGGACTGAAGCTTTCTTT	CASSHPARGTEAFF
.	TRBV28	TRBJ1-1	TRBD1	TGTGCCAGCAGCCCCACAGGGGGTTGGACTGAAGCTTTCTTT	CASSPTGGWTEAFF
.	TRBV30	TRBJ2-1	TRBD2	TGTGCCTGGAGCACCCTAGCGGGATTCTACAATGAGCAGTTCTTC	CAWSTLAGFYNEQFF
few	TRBV6-5	TRBJ1-6	TRBD1	TGTGCCAGCAGTTTGGACAGGGGTGGATCACCCCTCCACTTT	CASSLDRGGSPLHF
once	TRBV6-2/TRBV6-3	TRBJ2-7	TRBD1	TGTGCCAGCAGCATCGGGACAGGGGCTGGGGAGCAGTACTTC	CASSIGTGAGEQYF
.	TRBV30	TRBJ2-7	.	TGTGCCTGGGTAAGAGGATTAGAGCAGTACTTC	CAWVRGLEQYF
.	TRBV28	TRBJ2-2	TRBD2	TGTGCCAGCAGCGTACTAGCGGGAGGGCTGGGGACCGGGGAGCTGTTTTTT	CASSVLAGGLGTGELFF
.	TRBV5-1	TRBJ2-7	.	TGCGCCAGCAGCTTGGACAACGGAGAATGGGACGAGCAGTACTTC	CASSLDNGEWDEQYF
.	TRBV28	TRBJ1-6	TRBD1	TGTGCCAGCAGTCCCCGGGACAGGGCAAATTCACCCCTCCACTTT	CASSPRDRANSPLHF
.	TRBV10-3	TRBJ2-1	TRBD2	TGTGCCATCAGTGAACCGGGAGGATACAATGAGCAGTTCTTC	CAISEPGGYNEQFF
.	TRBV23-1	TRBJ1-5	.	TGCGCCAGCAGTCAATCCGGGGGGAATCAGCCCCAGCATTTT	CASSQSGGNQPQHF
.	TRBV7-9	TRBJ2-3	TRBD2	TGTGCCAGCAGTTATACTAGCGGGAGTTCTAGCACAGATACGCAGTATTTT	CASSYTSGSSSTDTQYF
.	TRBV19	TRBJ2-6	.	TGTGCCAGTAGTACCCCCGGGGGTACAGGGGCCAACGTCCTGACTTTC	CASSTPGGTGANVLTF
.	TRBV11-3	TRBJ2-6	.	TGTGCCAGCAGCCCATCAGGAAGGTCCGGGGCCAACGTCCTGACTTTC	CASSPSGRSGANVLTF
few	TRBV2	TRBJ2-7	TRBD1	TGTGCCAGCTCACCCCGGACAGGGACCTACGAGCAGTACTTC	CASSPRTGTYEQYF
.	TRBV5-1	TRBJ1-2	.	TGCGCCAGCAGCTTGATGCGTGGCTATGGCTACACCTTC	CASSLMRGYGYTF
.	TRBV19	TRBJ1-6	.	TGTGCCAGTAGTAACGAGGTGGAAACACCCCTCCACTTT	CASSNEVETPLHF
.	TRBV9	TRBJ2-3	TRBD2	TGTGCCAGCAGCACCAACCCTAGCGGGAGGACAGATACGCAGTATTTT	CASSTNPSGRTDTQYF
once	TRBV4-1	TRBJ2-7	TRBD2	TGCGCCAGCAGCCAGCCGGGACTAGCGGGGAAGGGGTACTACGAGCAGTACTTC	CASSQPGLAGKGYYEQYF
.	TRBV5-5	TRBJ2-2	TRBD1	TGTGCCAGCAGCTCAGAGGACAGGGTCGGGACCGGGGAGCTGTTTTTT	CASSSEDRVGTGELFF
.	TRBV6-5	TRBJ1-5	TRBD1	TGTGCCAGCAGCGCAAGACAGGGGTTTGGGCCCCAGCATTTT	CASSARQGFGPQHF
.	TRBV27	TRBJ2-7	.	TGTGCCAGCAGTTTATATGAGAGGTACGAGCAGTACTTC	CASSLYERYEQYF
.	TRBV10-1	TRBJ2-1	TRBD2	TGCGCCAGCAGTGAGACGGATTGGGGGGCGGGAGGGCTTAAAAATGAGCAGTTCTTC	CASSETDWGAGGLKNEQFF
few	TRBV27	TRBJ2-1	.	TGTGCCAGCAGTCTGTTCAGGTTCTATGAGCAGTTCTTC	CASSLFRFYEQFF
once	TRBV7-9	TRBJ2-1	TRBD2	TGTGCCAGCAGCCCGGGGGGAAATGAGCAGTTCTTC	CASSPGGNEQFF
.	TRBV6-4	TRBJ1-3	.	TGTGCCAGCAGTACAGTACCTGGAAACACCATATATTTT	CASSTVPGNTIYF
.	TRBV5-1	TRBJ2-3	TRBD2	TGCGCCAGCAGCTTTACTAGCGGGACCACAGATACGCAGTATTTT	CASSFTSGTTDTQYF
.	TRBV30	TRBJ2-3	.	TGTGCCTGGAGTGTACGGCTGGGGCGGAAAGGGGCAGATACGCAGTATTTT	CAWSVRLGRKGADTQYF
.	TRBV9	TRBJ2-7	TRBD2	TGTGCCAGCAGCTTAAAAGCGGGAGTGGTGTACGAGCAGTACTTC	CASSLKAGVVYEQYF
.	TRBV6-2/TRBV6-3	TRBJ1-6	.	TGTGCCAGCAGTTACCGGGGGTTCGACTATAATTCACCCCTCCACTTT	CASSYRGFDYNSPLHF
.	TRBV6-2/TRBV6-3	TRBJ2-1	TRBD2	TGTGCCAGCAGTTACGAGTACGGGACTAGCGGGAGTTTGGCCTACAATGAGCAGTTCTTC	CASSYEYGTSGSLAYNEQFF
.	TRBV19	TRBJ1-2	TRBD1	TGTGCCAGTAGTACCCCCCCAACAGGGGCAGGCGGCTACACCTTC	CASSTPPTGAGGYTF
.	TRBV5-1	TRBJ1-4	TRBD1	TGCGCCAGCAGTGCCGGGACAGGGGTTGCAACTAATGAAAAACTGTTTTTT	CASSAGTGVATNEKLFF
once	TRBV2	TRBJ1-4	.	TGTGCCAGCAGTGAGTTGGGCAGAAGTCGGACTAATGAAAAACTGTTTTTT	CASSELGRSRTNEKLFF
.	TRBV28	TRBJ2-5	TRBD1	TGTGCCACCAAACCGGGACAGATGGAGACCCAGTACTTC	CATKPGQMETQYF
once	TRBV12-3/TRBV12-4	TRBJ2-2	.	TGTGCCGGAGGGTGGGGGACCGGGGAGCTGTTTTTT	CAGGWGTGELFF
.	TRBV5-1	TRBJ1-6	.	TGCGCCAGCAGCCTGGACGGGTATAATTCACCCCTCCACTTT	CASSLDGYNSPLHF
.	TRBV19	TRBJ2-3	TRBD2	TGTGCCAGTAGTATGGGACTAGACACAGATACGCAGTATTTT	CASSMGLDTDTQYF